A single sample gave rise to the 16 T cell receptor beta chains below, sequenced in a study of shared clonotypes between healthy human individuals. Assay used: immunoSEQ multiplex PCR; TCRdb lists only in-frame clones, some missing. The table lists 850,000 to 1,200,000 clones, about 75% of them singletons. Specimen: memory CD4+ T cells sorted from blood. Subset given: CD45RA-negative fraction. These receptors all stem from a man younger than 35 in good health.

This clone was seen a handful of times. The rearrangement joins TRBV28 to TRBJ1-6; D unresolved. The CDR3 consists of 13 residues. Trimming took 7 bases from V and 8 from J, leaving 12 bases between them. In germline, CDR1 is MDHEN, CDR2 SYDVKM. CDR3 sequence (DNA): TGTGCCAGCATGGAGGGTACCTATTCACCCCTCCACTTT. This translates into CASMEGTYSPLHF. Using reference TRBV28 and TRBJ1-6 for the parts outside the CDR3, the full variable domain is DVKVTQSSRYLVKRTGEKVFLECVQDMDHENMFWYRQDPGLGLRLIYFSYDVKMKEKGDIPEGYSVSREKKERFSLILESASTNQTSMYLCASMEGTYSPLHFGNGTRLTVT.

This clone came up many times. V usage is TRBV30 and J usage is TRBJ1-1; D not resolved. Germline CDR1 reads GTSNPN; CDR2 reads SVGIG (reference sequence). V shed 3 bases and J shed 2 bases, with 10 bases lying between them. This CDR3 contains 13 residues. The CDR3 DNA follows: TGTGCCTGGAGGCGACGGGGTAACACTGAAGCTTTCTTT. Its translation is CAWRRRGNTEAFF.

This clone was seen only a few times. The chain combines TRBV5-5 with TRBJ2-1; no firm D call. Trimming shortened V by 7 bases and J by 0 bases, and 20 bases separated the two germline ends. This CDR3 has 17 amino acids. Germline values: CDR1 SGHKS, CDR2 YYEKEE (reference sequence). CDR3 bases: TGTGCCAGCTTACTGTGGGTGGAGTACCGCTCCTACAATGAGCAGTTCTTC. Encoded protein: CASLLWVEYRSYNEQFF.

This chain connects TRBV6-1 to TRBJ1-6; no firm D call. Germline V gives CDR1 MNHNS, CDR2 SASEGT. V dropped 5 bases and J dropped 13 bases, with 9 bases sitting between them. This CDR3 has 11 residues. The CDR3 loop is CASSLGAPLHF. The CDR3 DNA is TGTGCCAGCAGTCTAGGTGCGCCCCTCCACTTT.

The chain combines TRBV12-2 with TRBJ2-3. TRBV12-2 is a known pseudogene. The length of the CDR3 is 14 residues. This CDR3 reads CASRIATGHDTQYF. The DNA of the CDR3 is TGTGCAAGTCGCATAGCGACGGGGCACGATACGCAGTATTTT.

The J gene is TRBJ2-5, the V gene TRBV7-8; unclear D gene. The CDR3 covers 11 residues. Germline V CDR1 and CDR2: SGHVS, FQNEAQ. V was trimmed by 0 bases and J by 5 bases, leaving 1 base between them. This chain's CDR3 is CASSLAETQYF. As DNA, the CDR3 is TGTGCCAGCAGCTTAGCTGAGACCCAGTACTTC.

The chain uses TRBV7-9 and TRBJ1-6; a weak D match, TRBD1 (5 bases). CDR1 and CDR2 from the germline V gene are SEHNR and FQNEAQ (reference sequence). With 1 base removed from V and 8 bases from J, the gap between germline ends came to 18 bases. The CDR3 totals 17 residues. The DNA of the CDR3 is TGTGCCAGCAGCTTAGTCTCAGGACACCCGGGTGATTCACCCCTCCACTTT. Its translation: CASSLVSGHPGDSPLHF.

The V call is TRBV19, the J call TRBJ1-3; 8 bases map to TRBD1. CDR3 size: 15 residues. The germline CDR1 and CDR2 sequences are LNHDA and SQIVND (reference sequence). Trimming removed 6 bases from V and 4 bases from J; junction bases left unmatched: 8. The CDR3 is CASSHTDRVGNTIYF. In nucleotides, the CDR3 is TGTGCCAGTAGCCATACGGACAGGGTCGGAAACACCATATATTTT.

With regard to this clone: The same CDR3 arises from other DNA sequences in this sample as well. This chain joins TRBV5-1 and TRBJ2-1; 13 nucleotides agree with TRBD2. The CDR3 consists of 15 residues. After removal of 4 bases from V and 7 bases from J, the junction contained 5 bases not matched to a gene. CDR1 and CDR2 from the germline V gene are SGHRS and YFSETQ. The CDR3 bases are TGCGCCAGCAGCCGGACTAGCGGGAGTGAGAATGAGCAGTTCTTC. This gives the protein CASSRTSGSENEQFF.

V gene TRBV6-6 combines with J gene TRBJ2-5; the D gene is possibly TRBD1 (5 bases). The CDR3 sequence is 16 residues long. Trimming stripped 0 bases from V and 1 base from J, with 12 bases between. Germline V lookup: CDR1 MNHNY, CDR2 SVGAGI (reference sequence). CDR3 protein: CASSYSILQGQETQYF. In nucleotides, the CDR3 is TGTGCCAGCAGTTACTCGATCTTGCAGGGCCAAGAGACCCAGTACTTC.

The chain couples TRBV5-1 to TRBJ2-6; D is ambiguous. Trimming took 3 bases from V and 4 from J, leaving 20 bases between them. Germline values: CDR1 SGHRS, CDR2 YFSETQ. This CDR3 is 18 amino acids long. Here the CDR3 reads CASSSTAAPGSGANVLTF. The CDR3 nucleotides are TGCGCCAGCAGCTCAACTGCCGCCCCCGGGTCGGGGGCCAACGTCCTGACTTTC.

V gene TRBV5-5 combines with J gene TRBJ2-1; TRBD1 matches 9 bases. The germline V gene encodes CDR1 SGHKS and CDR2 YYEKEE (reference sequence). This CDR3 has 15 amino acids. J gave up 9 bases and V 0 bases, and 7 bases lay outside the gene matches. DNA of the CDR3: TGTGCCAGCAGCTTGGGGGACAGGGACAGTGGTGAGCAGTTCTTC. Its translation is CASSLGDRDSGEQFF. Full variable domain (rest looked up from reference TRBV5-5 and TRBJ2-1): DAGVTQSPTHLIKTRGQQVTLRCSPISGHKSVSWYQQVLGQGPQFIFQYYEKEERGRGNFPDRFSARQFPNYSSELNVNALLLGDSALYLCASSLGDRDSGEQFFGPGTRLTVL.

V is TRBV10-3 and J is TRBJ2-2, with 9 bases that match TRBD1. The V and J ends lost 7 bases and 1 base, in that order; junction bases with no gene match: 4. The CDR3 totals 15 residues. Germline loops: CDR1 ENHRY, CDR2 SYGVKD. CDR3 DNA sequence: TGTGCCATCACCCTGACAGGGGGGAACACCGGGGAGCTGTTTTTT. Amino acids: CAITLTGGNTGELFF.

This clone has just a few counts. This chain connects TRBV7-9 to TRBJ2-7; 10 nucleotides align to TRBD1. Germline assignment: CDR1 SEHNR and CDR2 FQNEAQ (reference sequence). V shed 5 bases, J shed 1 base, and the junction held 11 bases outside the gene matches. This CDR3 contains 17 residues. The CDR3 spells CASSLGQGNTVSYEQYF. CDR3 nucleotide sequence: TGTGCCAGCAGCCTGGGACAGGGGAATACGGTGTCCTACGAGCAGTACTTC.

This rearrangement joins TRBV14 to TRBJ2-4; D ambiguous. Germline V gene sequence: CDR1 SGHDN, CDR2 FVKESK. The CDR3 length is 17 residues. V lost 0 bases and J 0 bases, leaving 12 bases between the germline ends. CDR3 in DNA: TGTGCCAGCAGCCAAGATAGGTCCGAGCTAGCCAAAAACATTCAGTACTTC. Translation gives CASSQDRSELAKNIQYF. The variable domain in full, completed from reference TRBV14 and TRBJ2-4, reads EAGVTQFPSHSVIEKGQTVTLRCDPISGHDNLYWYRRVMGKEIKFLLHFVKESKQDESGMPNNRFLAERTGGTYSTLKVQPAELEDSGVYFCASSQDRSELAKNIQYFGAGTRLSVL.

The CDR3 bases are TGTGCCAGCAGTGAAATCCCGCGGGAACCCTACGAGCAGTACTTC. It codes for CASSEIPREPYEQYF. The chain couples TRBV6-1 to TRBJ2-7; D is possibly TRBD2 (6 bases). Per the germline V gene, CDR1 is MNHNS and CDR2 is SASEGT. V was pared by 2 bases and J by 2 bases, with 13 bases between. This CDR3 comprises 15 residues.